Given below is one TCR beta chain in context. The antigen remains unidentified. Treatment in this sample: around 19 received Ad26.COV2.S at low or high dose, single or two shots; a few received placebo; per-sample allocation not given. Specimen acquisition occurred on day 63 following the initial vaccine or placebo injection. CDR3 length: 15 amino acids. The V gene's germline CDR1 is LNHDA and CDR2 SQIVND (reference sequence). V shed 4 bases and J 1 base; nucleotides not matched to a gene: 4. Sequencing used immunoSEQ multiplex PCR; TCRdb keeps in-frame clones, though not all of them. The repertoire consists of about 410,000 clones, with 92% occurring once and the leading ten covering more than 1.5%. These data belong to a study of Ad26.COV2.S vaccination and SARS-CoV-2 variants. Study details: Once or twice, 56 days apart, Ad26.COV2.S was delivered intramuscularly.

General study findings and limits: In TCR breadth and depth analyses, total T cell responses may have been underestimated. In vaccinated individuals, spike-specific CD8+ and CD4+ T cell responses reportedly displayed substantial breadth. It was vaccine recipients, not placebo recipients, who had the higher spike-specific TCR breadth.

The gene calls are TRBV19 and TRBJ2-4, with 7 bases matching TRBD2. The origin of this receptor is a person between 18 and 65 years old who received the Ad26.COV2.S COVID-19 vaccine or a placebo. The specimen comprised peripheral blood, sampled in a trial of Ad26.COV2.S vaccine versus placebo. This CDR3 reads CASSTGGFAKNIQYF. CDR3 coding DNA: TGTGCCAGTAGTACCGGGGGGTTCGCCAAAAACATTCAGTACTTC.